This TCR beta chain was sequenced during a study of blood T cells in healthy people across ages. In germline, CDR1 is SGDLS, CDR2 YYNGEE. Between the trimmed V and J ends, which lost 0 bases and 6 bases, there was a span of 7 bases. There are 13 residues in the CDR3. The second PCR ran roughly 6 to 11 cycles with a sample-barcoded 5' primer and J-beta primers. TCRdb reprocessed the 5' RACE reads with MiXCR, giving one entry per CDR3 protein. The table shows about 900,000 distinct CDR3 sequences, with around 68% occurring only once. V gene TRBV9 combines with J gene TRBJ2-1; no clear D gene. This receptor was obtained from a man younger than 45 in good health. Sequenced: blood. For the CDR3, the DNA is TGTGCCAGCAGCGTAGGGAAAGGCAATGAGCAGTTCTTC. Residues: CASSVGKGNEQFF. Full variable domain (missing parts from reference TRBV9 and TRBJ2-1): DSGVTQTPKHLITATGQRVTLRCSPRSGDLSVYWYQQSLDQGLQFLIQYYNGEERAKGNILERFSAQQFPDLHSELNLSSLELGDSALYFCASSVGKGNEQFFGPGTRLTVL.